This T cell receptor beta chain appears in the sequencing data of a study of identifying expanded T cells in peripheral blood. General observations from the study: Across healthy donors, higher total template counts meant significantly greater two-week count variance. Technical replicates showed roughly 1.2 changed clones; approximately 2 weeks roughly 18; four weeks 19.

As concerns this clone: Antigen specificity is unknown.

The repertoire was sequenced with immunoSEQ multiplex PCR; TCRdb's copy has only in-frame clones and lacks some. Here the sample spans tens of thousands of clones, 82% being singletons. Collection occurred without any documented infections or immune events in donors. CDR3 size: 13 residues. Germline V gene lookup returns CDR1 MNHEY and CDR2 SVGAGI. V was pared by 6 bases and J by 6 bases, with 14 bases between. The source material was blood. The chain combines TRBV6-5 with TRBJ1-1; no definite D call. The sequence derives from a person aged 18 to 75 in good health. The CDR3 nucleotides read TGTGCCAGCAGGGACTCGGGAGGTTCTGAAGCTTTCTTT. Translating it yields CASRDSGGSEAFF.